The present T cell receptor (beta chain) was sequenced within a study of cytomegalovirus exposure and HLA in healthy donors. Study-wide findings and caveats: Most TCR sequences were uncommon, yet certain public TCRs appeared in many donors. The tendency of first-cohort TCR clusters to co-occur in the roughly 110 validation repertoires was identified by a subsequent analysis. Cytomegalovirus association was assigned to about 180 TCR beta chains. In vitro confirmation showed three CMV-associated chains to be CMV antigen specific.

Using immunoSEQ multiplex PCR, the repertoire was profiled, and TCRdb retains in-frame clones only, with some absent. In the table there are some 260,000 clones, less than 90% of which are singletons. Remarks on this clone: Its antigen is unidentified.

The CDR3 runs to 13 residues. CDR1 and CDR2 (germline): LNHDA, SQIVND (reference sequence). Trimming took 3 bases from V and 7 from J; bases not matched to a gene: 3. The sequence was collected from a man aged 18 to 30 in good health and CMV-seropositive. The sample taken for sequencing was PBMCs. This chain connects TRBV19 to TRBJ2-3, with TRBD1 matching 8 bases. The CDR3 sequence is CASSMDRANTQYF. The CDR3 bases are TGTGCCAGTAGTATGGACAGGGCCAATACGCAGTATTTT.